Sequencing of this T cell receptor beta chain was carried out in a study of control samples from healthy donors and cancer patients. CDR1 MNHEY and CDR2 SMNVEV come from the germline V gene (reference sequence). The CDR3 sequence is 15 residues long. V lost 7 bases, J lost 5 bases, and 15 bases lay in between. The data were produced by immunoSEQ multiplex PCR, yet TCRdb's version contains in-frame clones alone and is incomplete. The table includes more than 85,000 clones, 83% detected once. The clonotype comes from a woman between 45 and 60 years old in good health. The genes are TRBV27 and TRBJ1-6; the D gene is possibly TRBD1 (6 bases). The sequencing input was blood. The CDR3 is CASKLHTGNNSPLHF. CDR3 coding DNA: TGTGCCAGCAAACTCCACACAGGGAATAATTCACCCCTCCACTTT.